What follows is one T cell receptor (beta chain) and its context. Its antigen is as yet unknown. These data belong to a study of beta chain features in type 1 diabetes. Overall study results and limits: Diminished insertions and augmented deletions at VDJ junctions characterized type 1 diabetes patients. The question left open here concerned HLA type influencing TCRB rearrangement. All four CD4+ subsets from Type 1 diabetes patients carried moderately but significantly shorter TCRB CDR3s.

Sequenced material consisted of expressed TCRB transcripts (all of the isolated RNA was reverse transcribed). Generated by immunoSEQ multiplex PCR, the TCRdb table keeps only in-frame clones and is missing some. The table has about 150,000 clones, around 8% seen once. V shed 0 bases and J shed 2 bases, with 11 bases lying between them. This CDR3 has 16 residues. Germline V CDR1 and CDR2: MNHEY, SVGAGI. CD4+ cells of the naive, central memory, regulatory and stem cell-like memory types were sorted via CD45RO/CCR7/CD25/CD127/CD95/CD27. The rearrangement links TRBV6-5 to TRBJ1-5, with D hard to call. The receptor's source is a woman aged 40 to 55 with type 1 diabetes. Sequenced input: central memory CD4+ T cells from blood. The CDR3 is CASSYSREKGNQPQHF. As DNA, the CDR3 is TGTGCCAGCAGTTACTCGAGGGAAAAGGGCAATCAGCCCCAGCATTTT.